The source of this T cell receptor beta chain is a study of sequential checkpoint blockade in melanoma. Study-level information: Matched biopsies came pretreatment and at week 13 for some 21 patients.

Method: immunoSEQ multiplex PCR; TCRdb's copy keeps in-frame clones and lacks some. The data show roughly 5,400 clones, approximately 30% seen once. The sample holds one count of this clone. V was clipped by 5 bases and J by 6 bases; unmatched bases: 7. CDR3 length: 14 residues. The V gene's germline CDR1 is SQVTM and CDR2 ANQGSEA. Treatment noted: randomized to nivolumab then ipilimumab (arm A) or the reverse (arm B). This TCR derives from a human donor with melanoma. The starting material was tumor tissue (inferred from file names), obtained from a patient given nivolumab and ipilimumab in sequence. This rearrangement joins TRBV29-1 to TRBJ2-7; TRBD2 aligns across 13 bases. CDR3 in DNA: TGCAGCGTTCAACTAGCGGGAGGGCCCGGCGAGCAGTACTTC. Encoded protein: CSVQLAGGPGEQYF.